The 24 T cell receptor beta chains in this list originate from one sample, sequenced in a study of T cells after yellow fever vaccination. TCRdb independently ran MiXCR on the 5' RACE reads; one entry per CDR3 protein. The table shows 500,000 to 650,000 distinct CDR3 sequences, with 12% occurring only once. This sample comprised PBMCs, obtained on the day of the yellow fever booster vaccination. The receptor source for this set is a man between 25 and 39 years old who received the YFV17D yellow fever vaccine.

In its sample, this clonotype was seen a few times. This sequence joins TRBV28 and TRBJ1-2; the D gene is possibly TRBD1 (5 bases). CDR3 size: 15 residues. V lost 7 bases, J lost 8 bases, and 23 bases lay in between. Germline V gene data show CDR1 as MDHEN and CDR2 as SYDVKM. The CDR3 DNA is TGTGCCAGCACCTTAGGAGGGGCCCTCTACGGCGGCTACACCTTC. It encodes CASTLGGALYGGYTF.

Ten or more counts support this clonotype. This chain links TRBV6-5 with TRBJ1-1, with no clear D. CDR1 and CDR2 (germline): MNHEY, SVGAGI. V lost 2 bases and J 4 bases, leaving 8 bases between the germline ends. The CDR3 has 13 residues. The CDR3 DNA follows: TGTGCCAGCAGTTACATCCGAGGCACTGAAGCTTTCTTT. This gives the protein CASSYIRGTEAFF.

This chain uses TRBV7-9 with TRBJ2-4, with D unclear. With 0 bases removed from V and 0 bases from J, the gap between germline ends came to 9 bases. The CDR3 runs to 16 residues. Germline assignment: CDR1 SEHNR and CDR2 FQNEAQ (reference sequence). CDR3: CASSLAPLLAKNIQYF. Here the CDR3 DNA reads TGTGCCAGCAGCTTAGCGCCCCTTCTAGCCAAAAACATTCAGTACTTC.

This clonotype showed up just a few times. The V gene is TRBV20-1, the J gene TRBJ2-2; TRBD2 matches 8 bases. Germline-derived CDR1 and CDR2 are DFQATT and SNEGSKA (reference sequence). V shed 4 bases, J shed 1 base, and the junction held 5 bases outside the gene matches. The CDR3 extends over 15 amino acids. This CDR3 is CSAKRLARNTGELFF. The CDR3 DNA reads TGCAGTGCTAAACGACTAGCGAGGAACACCGGGGAGCTGTTTTTT.

This clonotype was counted a few times. This chain uses TRBV6-2 or TRBV6-3 with TRBJ2-1, with TRBD2 as a possible D gene (5 bases). CDR3 length: 15 amino acids. CDR1 and CDR2 from the germline V gene are MNHEY and SVGEGT. V was trimmed by 7 bases and J by 10 bases, leaving 23 bases between them. Written as DNA, the CDR3 is TGTGCCAGCAAGGACCCGGGCCTAGCCAAATACGAGCAGTTCTTC. Encoded protein: CASKDPGLAKYEQFF.

This clonotype was counted only a few times. The chain joins TRBV18 to TRBJ1-2; TRBD1 matches at 9 bases. Germline V CDR1 and CDR2: KGHSH, LQKENI. The CDR3 extends over 13 amino acids. V was pared by 9 bases and J by 8 bases, with 10 bases of the junction left unmatched. The CDR3 here is CASLVGQGTGYTF. CDR3 nucleotides: TGTGCCAGTCTTGTAGGACAGGGGACCGGCTACACCTTC.

The rearrangement joins TRBV12-3 or TRBV12-4 to TRBJ2-1; D not resolved. The CDR3 has 13 residues. The germline V and J ends were trimmed by 6 bases and 6 bases, with 12 bases remaining between them. The DNA of the CDR3 is TGTGCCAGCAGCCTAAGACCCGTCAATGAGCAGTTCTTC. Its protein is CASSLRPVNEQFF.

Here the CDR3 DNA reads TGTGCCAGCAGTTCCGGGACAGGGTCGAACACCGGGGAGCTGTTTTTT. Protein sequence: CASSSGTGSNTGELFF. The rearrangement links TRBV27 to TRBJ2-2; 9 nucleotides align to TRBD1. The V segment lost 4 bases and the J segment 0 bases; nucleotides outside the gene matches: 3. The CDR3 totals 16 residues. The germline CDR1 and CDR2 sequences are MNHEY and SMNVEV (reference sequence).

The V and J genes are TRBV7-6 and TRBJ2-2; a possible D gene is TRBD2 (6 bases). Looked up from germline, CDR1 is SGHVS and CDR2 is FNYEAQ. There are 12 residues in the CDR3. V dropped 6 bases and J dropped 6 bases, with 8 bases sitting between them. The CDR3 protein is CASSWGAGELFF. For the CDR3, the DNA is TGTGCCAGCAGTTGGGGGGCCGGGGAGCTGTTTTTT.

This clonotype was counted many times. CDR3 protein: CASSLANGIEQFF. CDR3 nucleotide sequence: TGTGCCAGCAGCTTGGCAAACGGGATAGAGCAGTTCTTC. V usage is TRBV5-5 and J usage is TRBJ2-1; TRBD2 is a possible D gene (5 bases). Germline CDR1 and CDR2: SGHKS and YYEKEE (reference sequence). Trimming cost V 0 bases and J 10 bases, with 11 bases left between them. The CDR3 runs to 13 residues.

The J gene is TRBJ2-7, the V gene TRBV12-3 or TRBV12-4, with a weak D call TRBD1 (6 bases). CDR3 length equals 15 residues. The V and J ends lost 6 bases and 3 bases respectively, with 18 bases between them. The DNA of the CDR3 is TGTGCCAGCAGCTCCGAAGAGACAGGACACTACGAGCAGTACTTC. It yields the protein CASSSEETGHYEQYF.

In this sample, this clonotype turned up a few times. The rearrangement uses TRBV7-2 and TRBJ2-3; perhaps TRBD2 as D (6 bases). CDR1 is SGHTA, CDR2 FQGNSA, per germline. Between the trimmed V and J ends, which lost 5 bases and 0 bases, there was a span of 15 bases. This CDR3 is 16 amino acids long. CDR3 in amino acids: CASSHSGTSSTDTQYF. The CDR3 nucleotides are TGTGCCAGCAGCCACTCAGGGACTTCCAGCACAGATACGCAGTATTTT.

The chain is built from TRBV10-3 and TRBJ2-5, with 9 bases matching TRBD1. V lost 4 bases and J lost 5; bases outside the gene matches: 5. The CDR3 contains 14 residues. Per germline, CDR1 ENHRY and CDR2 SYGVKD. CDR3: CAISGTGGRETQYF. The CDR3 DNA reads as TGTGCCATCAGTGGAACAGGGGGCAGGGAGACCCAGTACTTC.

This clonotype was seen a handful of times. The chain uses TRBV18 and TRBJ2-5; tentatively, D is TRBD1 (6 bases). V shed 3 bases and J shed 2 bases, with 16 bases lying between them. This CDR3 is 16 amino acids long. Germline loops: CDR1 KGHSH, CDR2 LQKENI. Written as DNA, the CDR3 is TGTGCCAGCTCACCGAAGGGGGTCCCCTGGCAAGAGACCCAGTACTTC. It specifies CASSPKGVPWQETQYF.

This clonotype was picked up a small number of times. The chain couples TRBV29-1 to TRBJ2-4, with 7 bases aligning to TRBD1. CDR1 and CDR2 (germline): SQVTM, ANQGSEA. J lost 5 bases, V lost 6 bases, and 1 base had no gene match. The CDR3 loop spans 11 amino acids. The CDR3, as DNA: TGCAGCGTCGGGACAGAAAACATTCAGTACTTC. Translating it yields CSVGTENIQYF.

The chain has TRBV20-1 and TRBJ2-7; D is uncertain. Per germline, CDR1 DFQATT and CDR2 SNEGSKA (reference sequence). Trimming shortened V by 5 bases and J by 0 bases, and 14 bases separated the two germline ends. CDR3 length: 14 amino acids. For the CDR3, the DNA is TGCAGTGCTGTTAGTGGTCGAAGCTCCTACGAGCAGTACTTC. This translates into CSAVSGRSSYEQYF.

The CDR3 spells CASSLWGGDTEAFF. The CDR3 DNA follows: TGTGCCAGCAGTTTGTGGGGTGGGGACACTGAAGCTTTCTTT. The chain has TRBV12-3 or TRBV12-4 and TRBJ1-1, with D uncertain. Trimming pared 3 bases from V and 3 bases from J, leaving 11 bases between. The CDR3 sequence is 14 residues long.

This clonotype was counted a few times. The rearrangement joins TRBV7-9 to TRBJ2-1, with TRBD2 identical over 7 bases. CDR3 length equals 16 residues. Germline V gene lookup returns CDR1 SEHNR and CDR2 FQNEAQ (reference sequence). V lost 2 bases, J lost 1 base, and 5 bases stayed unmatched. The CDR3 spells CASSLIAGDSYNEQFF. The CDR3 DNA reads TGTGCCAGCAGCTTAATAGCGGGTGATTCCTACAATGAGCAGTTCTTC.

This clonotype was picked up a small number of times. The CDR3 protein is CASGGTNAYGQFF. The CDR3 region has the DNA TGTGCCAGCGGCGGGACTAACGCGTATGGGCAGTTCTTC. The rearrangement uses TRBV2 and TRBJ2-1; 7 nucleotides agree with TRBD2. V shed 8 bases and J 12 bases; nucleotides not matched to a gene: 13. Germline CDR1 is SNHLY and CDR2 is FYNNEI. This CDR3 has 13 amino acids.

The chain is built from TRBV29-1 and TRBJ2-7, with D uncertain. The CDR3 consists of 14 residues. Looked up from germline, CDR1 is SQVTM and CDR2 is ANQGSEA. V lost 5 bases, J lost 2 bases, and 16 bases lay in between. The chain's CDR3 is CSVLVWVRTYEQYF. The CDR3 DNA sequence: TGCAGCGTTCTAGTCTGGGTTAGGACCTACGAGCAGTACTTC.

This clonotype was observed a handful of times. The rearrangement links TRBV15 to TRBJ2-2; D may correspond to TRBD1 or TRBD2 (5 bases each). Germline V lookup: CDR1 LNHNV, CDR2 YYDKDF (reference sequence). Trimming removed 6 bases at V and 6 bases at J, with 17 bases between. CDR3 length: 15 residues. CDR3 loop: CATSPGPPGSGELFF. The CDR3 bases are TGTGCCACCAGTCCGGGACCCCCGGGGTCCGGGGAGCTGTTTTTT.

The gene calls are TRBV9 and TRBJ1-6, with D possibly being TRBD1 (6 bases). The CDR3 has 15 residues. Trimming shortened V by 0 bases and J by 6 bases, and 10 bases separated the two germline ends. The germline gives CDR1 SGDLS, CDR2 YYNGEE. As DNA, the CDR3 is TGTGCCAGCAGCGTAGGAGGAGGGGGTAATTCACCCCTCCACTTT. This codes for CASSVGGGGNSPLHF.

The V gene is TRBV28, the J gene TRBJ2-7; TRBD1 agrees at 7 bases. Germline CDR1 reads MDHEN; CDR2 reads SYDVKM. After removal of 2 bases from V and 4 bases from J, the junction contained 5 bases not matched to a gene. The CDR3 totals 14 residues. The CDR3 protein is CASSLRQGFYEQYF. The CDR3 nucleotides are TGTGCCAGCAGTTTAAGACAGGGCTTTTACGAGCAGTACTTC.

There are a few counts of this clonotype. This rearrangement joins TRBV18 to TRBJ2-1, with no clear D. The CDR3 consists of 12 residues. CDR1 and CDR2 from the germline V gene are KGHSH and LQKENI. The ends were cut back, 2 bases at V and 12 bases at J, with 11 bases in the middle. The CDR3 sequence is CASSPTPHLQFF. The CDR3 DNA reads TGTGCCAGCTCACCAACGCCGCATCTGCAGTTCTTC.